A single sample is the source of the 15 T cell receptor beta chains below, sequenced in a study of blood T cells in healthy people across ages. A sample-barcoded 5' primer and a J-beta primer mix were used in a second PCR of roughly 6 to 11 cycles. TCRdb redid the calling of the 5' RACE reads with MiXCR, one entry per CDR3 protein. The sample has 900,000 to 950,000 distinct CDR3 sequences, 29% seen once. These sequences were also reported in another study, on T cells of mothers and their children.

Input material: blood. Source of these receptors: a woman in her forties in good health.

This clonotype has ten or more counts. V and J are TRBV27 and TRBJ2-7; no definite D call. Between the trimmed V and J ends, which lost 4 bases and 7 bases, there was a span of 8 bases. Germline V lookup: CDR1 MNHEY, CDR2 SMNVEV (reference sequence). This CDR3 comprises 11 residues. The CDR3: CASSYRTEQYF. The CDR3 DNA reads TGTGCCAGCAGTTACAGAACAGAGCAGTACTTC.

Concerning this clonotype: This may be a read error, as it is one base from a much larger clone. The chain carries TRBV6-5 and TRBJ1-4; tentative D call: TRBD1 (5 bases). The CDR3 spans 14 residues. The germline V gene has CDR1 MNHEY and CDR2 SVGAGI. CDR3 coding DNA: TGTGCCGGCAGTCGGACACCAACTAATGAAAAACTGTTTTTT. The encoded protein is CAGSRTPTNEKLFF.

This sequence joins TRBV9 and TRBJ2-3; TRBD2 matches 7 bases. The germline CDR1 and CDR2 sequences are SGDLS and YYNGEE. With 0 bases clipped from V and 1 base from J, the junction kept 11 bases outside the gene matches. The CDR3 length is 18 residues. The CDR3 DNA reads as TGTGCCAGCAGCGTAGCACCAGCGACCCTAGCGGGCACAGATACGCAGTATTTT. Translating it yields CASSVAPATLAGTDTQYF.

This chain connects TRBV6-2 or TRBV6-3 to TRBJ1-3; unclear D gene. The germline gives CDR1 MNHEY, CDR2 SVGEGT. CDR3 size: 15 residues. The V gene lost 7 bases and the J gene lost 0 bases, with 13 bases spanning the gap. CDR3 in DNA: TGTGCCAGCACCAACACCGGGAACTCTGGAAACACCATATATTTT. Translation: CASTNTGNSGNTIYF.

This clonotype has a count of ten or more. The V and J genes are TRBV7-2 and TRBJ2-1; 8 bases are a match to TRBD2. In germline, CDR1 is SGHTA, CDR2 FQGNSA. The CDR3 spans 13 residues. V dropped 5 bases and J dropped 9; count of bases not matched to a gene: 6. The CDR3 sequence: CASSAYTSGEQFF. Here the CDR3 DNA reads TGTGCCAGCAGCGCCTATACTAGCGGTGAGCAGTTCTTC.

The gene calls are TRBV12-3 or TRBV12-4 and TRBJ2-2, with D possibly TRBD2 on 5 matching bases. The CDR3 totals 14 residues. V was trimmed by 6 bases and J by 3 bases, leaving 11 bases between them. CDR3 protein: CASRPRGYTGELFF. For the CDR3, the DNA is TGTGCCAGCAGGCCACGGGGTTACACCGGGGAGCTGTTTTTT.

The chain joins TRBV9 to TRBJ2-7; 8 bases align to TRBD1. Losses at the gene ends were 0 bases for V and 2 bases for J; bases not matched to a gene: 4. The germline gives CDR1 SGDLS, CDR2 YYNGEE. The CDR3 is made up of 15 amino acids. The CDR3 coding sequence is TGTGCCAGCAGCGTAGCCGGGACAGGAGCCTACGAGCAGTACTTC. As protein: CASSVAGTGAYEQYF.

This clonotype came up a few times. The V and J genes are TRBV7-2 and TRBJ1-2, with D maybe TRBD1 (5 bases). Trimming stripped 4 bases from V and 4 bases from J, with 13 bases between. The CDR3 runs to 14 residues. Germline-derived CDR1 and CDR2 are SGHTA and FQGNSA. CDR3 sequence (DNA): TGTGCCAGCAGCTCCGGACGGGGGAGCTATGGCTACACCTTC. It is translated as CASSSGRGSYGYTF.

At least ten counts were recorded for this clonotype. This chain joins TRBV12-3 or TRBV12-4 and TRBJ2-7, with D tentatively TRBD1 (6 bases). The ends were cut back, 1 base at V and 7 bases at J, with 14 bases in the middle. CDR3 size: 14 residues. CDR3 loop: CASSLGQGIEEQYF. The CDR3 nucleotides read TGTGCCAGCAGTTTAGGTCAGGGGATCGAAGAGCAGTACTTC.

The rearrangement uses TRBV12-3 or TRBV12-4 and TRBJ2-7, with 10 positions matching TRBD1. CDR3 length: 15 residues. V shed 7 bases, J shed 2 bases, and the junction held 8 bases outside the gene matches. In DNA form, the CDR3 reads TGTGCCAGCACCTCTGGACAGGGGGACCCCTACGAGCAGTACTTC. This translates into CASTSGQGDPYEQYF.

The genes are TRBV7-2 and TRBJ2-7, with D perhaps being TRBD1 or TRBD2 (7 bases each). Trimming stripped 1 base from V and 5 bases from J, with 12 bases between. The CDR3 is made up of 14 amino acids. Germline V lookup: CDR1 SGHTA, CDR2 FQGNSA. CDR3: CASSLVGGGNEQYF. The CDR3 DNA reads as TGTGCCAGCAGCTTAGTGGGAGGGGGCAACGAGCAGTACTTC.

Here the CDR3 DNA reads TGTGCCACCAGCAGAGATGGGACAGGGGGTGTCACAGATACGCAGTATTTT. Its protein product is CATSRDGTGGVTDTQYF. The genes are TRBV15 and TRBJ2-3; TRBD1 matches at 11 bases. Germline CDR1 is LNHNV and CDR2 is YYDKDF (reference sequence). V lost 0 bases and J lost 2; bases outside the gene matches: 4. The CDR3 runs to 17 residues.

The CDR3 region is CASSQGHGVYGYTF. The CDR3 region has the DNA TGTGCCAGCAGCCAAGGACACGGAGTCTATGGCTACACCTTC. The chain combines TRBV3-1 with TRBJ1-2; D call uncertain. V lost 1 base and J 4 bases, leaving 10 bases between the germline ends. In germline, CDR1 is LGHDT, CDR2 YNNKEL (reference sequence). The CDR3 totals 14 residues. Looking up the rest from reference TRBV3-1 and TRBJ1-2 gives the full variable domain: DTAVSQTPKYLVTQMGNDKSIKCEQNLGHDTMYWYKQDSKKFLKIMFSYNNKELIINETVPNRFSPKSPDKAHLNLHINSLELGDSAVYFCASSQGHGVYGYTFGSGTRLTVV.

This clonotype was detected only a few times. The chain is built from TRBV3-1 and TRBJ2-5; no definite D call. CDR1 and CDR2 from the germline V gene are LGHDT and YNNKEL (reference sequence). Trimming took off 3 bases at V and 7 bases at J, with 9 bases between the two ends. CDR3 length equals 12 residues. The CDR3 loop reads CASSQPPRTQYF. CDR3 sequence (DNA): TGTGCCAGCAGCCAGCCCCCGCGGACCCAGTACTTC.

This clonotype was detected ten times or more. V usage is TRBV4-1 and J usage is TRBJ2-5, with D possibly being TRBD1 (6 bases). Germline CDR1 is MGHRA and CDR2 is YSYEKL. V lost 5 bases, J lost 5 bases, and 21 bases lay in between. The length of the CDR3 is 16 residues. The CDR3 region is CASSYSPDRPGETQYF. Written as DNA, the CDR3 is TGCGCCAGCAGCTACTCACCCGACAGGCCGGGGGAGACCCAGTACTTC.